This T cell receptor beta chain emerged from a study of blood T cells in healthy people across ages. General observations from the study: In long-lived donors, naive CD4+ cell counts and diversity exceeded those of aged donors.

A word on this clonotype: Its target is not known.

A second PCR of roughly 7 to 11 cycles used a sample-barcoded 5' primer and a J-beta primer mix. Researchers report that a template-switch adaptor with 12 random nucleotides tagged each cDNA molecule. TCRdb analysed the 5' RACE reads with MiXCR anew, one entry per CDR3 protein. Of approximately 1,100,000 distinct CDR3 sequences in the sample, 40% to 55% were seen once. CDR1 and CDR2 (germline): MDHEN, SYDVKM. Trimming shortened V by 6 bases and J by 10 bases, and 21 bases separated the two germline ends. This CDR3 comprises 14 residues. Isolation yielded PBMCs, at least 6.5 million per sample, in every case.

The rearrangement joins TRBV28 to TRBJ1-1; tentative D call: TRBD1 (5 bases). The receptor was isolated from an older woman in good health. Sequenced sample: blood. Here the CDR3 reads CASSRKRGVTGAFF. CDR3 nucleotides: TGTGCCAGCAGCCGGAAGAGAGGGGTAACCGGAGCTTTCTTT.